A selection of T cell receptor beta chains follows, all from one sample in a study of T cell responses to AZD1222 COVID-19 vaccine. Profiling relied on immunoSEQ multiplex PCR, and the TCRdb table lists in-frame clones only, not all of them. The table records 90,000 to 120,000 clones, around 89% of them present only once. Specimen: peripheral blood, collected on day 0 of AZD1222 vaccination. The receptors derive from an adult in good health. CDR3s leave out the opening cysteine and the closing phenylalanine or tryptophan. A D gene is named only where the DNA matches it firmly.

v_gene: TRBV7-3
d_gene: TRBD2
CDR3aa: ASSRTSGSLGNEQF

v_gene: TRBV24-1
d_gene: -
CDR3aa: ATSDWSGQGPNYGYT

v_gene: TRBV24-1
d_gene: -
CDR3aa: ATSDWAGPYEQY

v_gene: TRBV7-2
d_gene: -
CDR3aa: ASTLGHSSYNEQF

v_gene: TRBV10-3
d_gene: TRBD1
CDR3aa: AISRDSTQETQY

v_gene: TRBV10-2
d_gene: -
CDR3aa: ASTLYRNQPQH

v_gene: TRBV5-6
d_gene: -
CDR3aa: ASSHVRGGETQY

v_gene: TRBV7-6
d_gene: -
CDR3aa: ASSLAAVRVSTKSYNEQF

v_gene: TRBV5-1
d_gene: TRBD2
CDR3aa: ASSLVASGSSGEQF

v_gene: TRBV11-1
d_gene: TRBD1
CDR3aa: ASSFGTGGATDTQY